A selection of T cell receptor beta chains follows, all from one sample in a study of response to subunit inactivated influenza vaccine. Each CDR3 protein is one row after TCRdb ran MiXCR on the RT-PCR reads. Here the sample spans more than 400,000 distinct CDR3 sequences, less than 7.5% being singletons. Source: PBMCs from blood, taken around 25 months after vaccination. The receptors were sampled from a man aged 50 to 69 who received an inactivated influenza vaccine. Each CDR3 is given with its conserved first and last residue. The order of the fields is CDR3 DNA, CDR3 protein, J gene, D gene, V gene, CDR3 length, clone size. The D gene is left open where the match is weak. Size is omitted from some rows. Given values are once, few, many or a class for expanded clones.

TGTGCCAGCAGTCGGGGGCCGGATGAAAAACTGTTTTTT | CASSRGPDEKLFF | TRBJ1-4 | - | TRBV7-9 | 13 | -
TGCGCCAGCAGCTTGACCCTGCGAGGGGGCGGAGAGACCCAGTACTTC | CASSLTLRGGGETQYF | TRBJ2-5 | TRBD1 | TRBV5-1 | 16 | many
TGTGCCAGCAGCCCGTGGACGTCAAGCACAGATACGCAGTATTTT | CASSPWTSSTDTQYF | TRBJ2-3 | - | TRBV11-2 | 15 | -
TGTGCCAGCAGTTCTGAAACAGATACGCAGTATTTT | CASSSETDTQYF | TRBJ2-3 | - | TRBV12-3/TRBV12-4 | 12 | many
TGCAGTGCCTTCGGGTTGGCCTACCACTACGAGCAGTACTTC | CSAFGLAYHYEQYF | TRBJ2-7 | - | TRBV20-1 | 14 | -
TGTGCCAGCAGGATACAGGGGTTTTCGCATAATTCACCCCTCCACTTT | CASRIQGFSHNSPLHF | TRBJ1-6 | TRBD1 | TRBV27 | 16 | many
TGTGCCACCGGCGGGGGGGCGTCCCTCTTC | CATGGGASLF | TRBJ2-1 | TRBD2 | TRBV12-3/TRBV12-4 | 10 | -
TGCAGTGCTGAAATAGCGGGGCGCACAGATACGCAGTATTTT | CSAEIAGRTDTQYF | TRBJ2-3 | TRBD2 | TRBV20-1 | 14 | many
TGTGCCAGCAGTGTCCCCCGTGGACAGGGAGGCTATGGCTACACCTTC | CASSVPRGQGGYGYTF | TRBJ1-2 | TRBD1 | TRBV25-1 | 16 | -
TGCAGCGTAAAGGGACAGGAGAACACTGAAGCTTTCTTT | CSVKGQENTEAFF | TRBJ1-1 | TRBD1 | TRBV29-1 | 13 | -
TGTGCCAGCAGTTCTGGGGGTAACAATTCACCCCTCCAATTT | CASSSGGNNSPLQF | TRBJ1-6 | - | TRBV12-3/TRBV12-4 | 14 | -
TGTGCCAGCAGTTTCTTTAAGGTACTAGCGGGAGGATCAACCTACGAGCAGTACTTC | CASSFFKVLAGGSTYEQYF | TRBJ2-7 | TRBD2 | TRBV28 | 19 | many
TGTGCCAGCAGCCCGCCCGACGGGCCGGATACGCAGTATTTT | CASSPPDGPDTQYF | TRBJ2-3 | - | TRBV7-2 | 14 | -
TGCAGTGCTACTCATACGTTACCTAATCAGCCCCAGCATTTT | CSATHTLPNQPQHF | TRBJ1-5 | - | TRBV20-1 | 14 | many
TGCAGCGTTGGGGACAGAGCTAGCACAGATACGCAGTATTTT | CSVGDRASTDTQYF | TRBJ2-3 | TRBD1 | TRBV29-1 | 14 | -
TGCGCCAGCAGCCGAACGGGACAGGCGATTGAAGCTTTCTTT | CASSRTGQAIEAFF | TRBJ1-1 | TRBD1 | TRBV4-3 | 14 | many
TGCAGTGCTCAGAGGCAGGGGGCGCATGAGCAGTTCTTC | CSAQRQGAHEQFF | TRBJ2-1 | TRBD1 | TRBV20-1 | 13 | few
TGTGCCAGCAGTTCTATAGGGACAGGGGGCTATGGCTACACCTTC | CASSSIGTGGYGYTF | TRBJ1-2 | TRBD1 | TRBV27 | 15 | few
TGTGCCAGCAGCTTCGGGGACACCTCCTACGAGCAGTACTTC | CASSFGDTSYEQYF | TRBJ2-7 | - | TRBV7-2 | 14 | -
TGCGCCAGCAGCCAGGGCAGCCACTCCTACGAGCAGTACTTC | CASSQGSHSYEQYF | TRBJ2-7 | - | TRBV5-1 | 14 | -
TGCAGTGCTAGAGATGGGCGGAACACTGAAGCTTTCTTT | CSARDGRNTEAFF | TRBJ1-1 | - | TRBV20-1 | 13 | few
TGTGCCAGCAGCCAAGATCTTCGGGGGTTGAACACTGAAGCTTTCTTT | CASSQDLRGLNTEAFF | TRBJ1-1 | - | TRBV4-2 | 16 | -
TGTGCCAGCAGTGACGGCTACGAGCAGTACTTC | CASSDGYEQYF | TRBJ2-7 | - | TRBV6-4 | 11 | many